A selection of T cell receptor beta chains follows, all from one sample in a study of response to subunit inactivated influenza vaccine. Via MiXCR, TCRdb re-called the RT-PCR reads, giving one row per CDR3 protein. Among roughly 500,000 distinct CDR3 sequences, about 15% were seen once, and the ten largest hold 3%. Sequencing used CD4+ T cells sorted from PBMCs, obtained roughly 24 months after vaccination. Receptors originate from a man aged 50 to 69 who received an inactivated influenza vaccine. Both conserved end residues are part of each CDR3. A D gene is named only where the DNA matches it firmly. The listing skips clone size in some rows; elsewhere it reads once, few, many or a size class.

v_gene	d_gene	abundance	j_gene	CDR3nt	CDR3aa
TRBV3-1	NA	NA	TRBJ2-1	TGTGCCAGCAGCCAAGCCCTAGGGGACTACAATGAGCAGTTCTTC	CASSQALGDYNEQFF
TRBV9	NA	NA	TRBJ1-4	TGTGCCAGCAGTCCCTCCGCAGCGGGCGAAAAACTGTTTTTT	CASSPSAAGEKLFF
TRBV18	NA	few	TRBJ1-3	TGTGCCAGCTCACCGCAGGGGAAGGCTGGAAACACCATATATTTT	CASSPQGKAGNTIYF
TRBV20-1	TRBD1	few	TRBJ2-1	TGCAGTGCCAAGGGACAGGAGAGGTCGTTGAATGAGCAGTTCTTC	CSAKGQERSLNEQFF
TRBV6-1	NA	NA	TRBJ2-1	TGTGCCAGCAGTGCCGGCCCAACGGTGGGCAATGAGCAGTTCTTC	CASSAGPTVGNEQFF
TRBV28	NA	few	TRBJ2-3	TGTGCCAGCAGCATGTGGGGTCGCACAGATACGCAGTATTTT	CASSMWGRTDTQYF
TRBV10-3	NA	NA	TRBJ1-4	TGTGCCATCAGTGAGTCAAGGAGGGGGTCTAATGAAAAACTGTTTTTT	CAISESRRGSNEKLFF
TRBV4-1	NA	NA	TRBJ1-5	TGCGCCAGCAGCCAAGGTACAGGGTATAGCAATCAGCCCCAGCATTTT	CASSQGTGYSNQPQHF
TRBV5-1	NA	NA	TRBJ2-7	TGCGCCAGCAGCGCCGCCGGGCCCGCGGTGGACGAGCAGTACTTC	CASSAAGPAVDEQYF
TRBV6-5	NA	NA	TRBJ2-3	TGTGCCAGCAGTTACTCTGGAGTCACAGATACGCAGTATTTT	CASSYSGVTDTQYF
TRBV19	NA	NA	TRBJ2-4	TGTGCCAGTAGTCCCCGAGCGACCAACATTCAGTACTTC	CASSPRATNIQYF
TRBV6-2/TRBV6-3	TRBD2	few	TRBJ2-7	TGTGCCAGCGGCAAACCACCTAGCGGGACCGCCTACGAGCAGTACTTC	CASGKPPSGTAYEQYF
TRBV12-3/TRBV12-4	NA	few	TRBJ2-5	TGTGCCAGCCAGACTAGGAGTGGGGTGACCCAGTACTTC	CASQTRSGVTQYF
TRBV11-1	TRBD1	few	TRBJ1-5	TGTGCCAGCAGCCGCGGGACAGGGGCGAATCAGCCCCAGCATTTT	CASSRGTGANQPQHF
TRBV6-1	NA	few	TRBJ1-2	TGTGCCAGCACTATGGGCAGTTTAAACTATGGCTACACCTTC	CASTMGSLNYGYTF
TRBV6-2/TRBV6-3	NA	few	TRBJ1-3	TGTGCCAGCATTCCGGACGGTGTTTCTGGAAACACCATATATTTT	CASIPDGVSGNTIYF
TRBV9	TRBD2	NA	TRBJ2-3	TGTGCCAGCAGCGGGACTAGCGGGAGAGGCGCAGATACGCAGTATTTT	CASSGTSGRGADTQYF
TRBV28	NA	few	TRBJ2-7	TGTGCCAGCAGCGACTATACCTACGAGCAGTACTTC	CASSDYTYEQYF
TRBV12-3/TRBV12-4	TRBD1	many	TRBJ1-4	TGTGCCAGCAGCCCCTACAGGGGGCAAGATGAAAAACTGTTTTTT	CASSPYRGQDEKLFF
TRBV10-3	TRBD1	few	TRBJ1-1	TGTGCCATCAGTGAGTCGGGGACAGCGAACACTGAAGCTTTCTTT	CAISESGTANTEAFF
TRBV4-2	NA	many	TRBJ2-2	TGTGCCAGCAGCCAAGACGGGATAAACACCGGGGAGCTGTTTTTT	CASSQDGINTGELFF
TRBV3-1	NA	NA	TRBJ2-3	TGTGCCAGCAGCCAAGAAAGGATGACGCAGTATTTT	CASSQERMTQYF
TRBV28	NA	NA	TRBJ2-6	TGTGCCACCAGCACCCCGTCCCCGGCTAGTGGGAGGAGTGGGGCCAACGTCCTGACTTTC	CATSTPSPASGRSGANVLTF
TRBV7-8	NA	few	TRBJ2-7	TGTGCCAGCAGCTTACAGAGGTCCTTGAGCTCCTCCTACGAGCAGTACTTC	CASSLQRSLSSSYEQYF
TRBV25-1	TRBD2	NA	TRBJ2-3	TGTGCCAGCGGGGGGAGGGTTCGCACAGATACGCAGTATTTT	CASGGRVRTDTQYF
TRBV20-1	TRBD2	NA	TRBJ2-7	TGCAGTGCTAGAGATAGGACTAGCGGGGGGAGCAACGAGCAGTACTTC	CSARDRTSGGSNEQYF
TRBV28	TRBD1	NA	TRBJ1-1	TGTGCCAGCACGCCCCATACAGGGGGAAGCACTGAAGCTTTCTTT	CASTPHTGGSTEAFF
TRBV5-1	NA	many	TRBJ2-1	TGCGCCAGCAGCTTGGTGGTCGGGAGCTCCTACAATGAGCAGTTCTTC	CASSLVVGSSYNEQFF
TRBV3-1	NA	few	TRBJ2-7	TGTGCCAGCAGCCAAGAAACGCTAGTAAGCCACGAGCAGTACTTC	CASSQETLVSHEQYF
TRBV5-1	NA	many	TRBJ1-3	TGCGCCAGCAGCTTGGACGGGGTCTCTGGAAACACCATATATTTT	CASSLDGVSGNTIYF
TRBV10-3	TRBD1	NA	TRBJ2-7	TGTGCCTCAGCTTCAATCGGGACAGTTATCTACGAGCAGTACTTC	CASASIGTVIYEQYF
TRBV15	TRBD1	few	TRBJ1-5	TGTGCCACCAGCAGCTTCAGGGGGCAACAGCCCCAGCATTTT	CATSSFRGQQPQHF
TRBV5-5	NA	NA	TRBJ1-2	TGTGCCAGCAGCTTGACAGCCCCCTTCACCTTC	CASSLTAPFTF
TRBV10-3	NA	few	TRBJ2-7	TGTGCCATCAGTGAGTCGACTTCAGACGTTACCGAGCAGTACTTC	CAISESTSDVTEQYF
TRBV12-3/TRBV12-4	NA	few	TRBJ2-1	TGTGCCAGCAGCCCCGTGGGCTTCAGAAACAATGAGCAGTTCTTC	CASSPVGFRNNEQFF
TRBV6-1	NA	NA	TRBJ2-1	TGTGCCAGCAGTGAACCCCGTAGCGGAAGCTCCTACAATGAGCAGTTCTTC	CASSEPRSGSSYNEQFF
TRBV12-3/TRBV12-4	TRBD2	many	TRBJ2-1	TGTGCCAGCAGTCTAACCGGGACTAGTGATGAGCAGTTCTTC	CASSLTGTSDEQFF
TRBV7-9	NA	few	TRBJ2-3	TGTGCCAGCAGCTTATTATCCAGGGGGGCAGATACGCAGTATTTT	CASSLLSRGADTQYF
TRBV7-6	TRBD1	few	TRBJ1-4	TGTGCCAGCAGCTCGCACCCGAGGGGGCGAACTAATGAAAAACTGTTTTTT	CASSSHPRGRTNEKLFF
TRBV6-1	NA	NA	TRBJ2-7	TGTGCCAGCAAGGCCGCCCGGGACACCAATTACGAGCAGTACTTC	CASKAARDTNYEQYF
TRBV20-1	NA	NA	TRBJ2-1	TGCAGTGCGGGGCCAGACAACAATGAGCAGTTCTTC	CSAGPDNNEQFF